A single sample gave rise to the 7 T cell receptor beta chains below, sequenced in a study of shared clonotypes between healthy human individuals. Sequencing was performed with immunoSEQ multiplex PCR; in TCRdb, only in-frame clones are kept and a portion is missing. Here the sample spans approximately 650,000 clones, around 95% being singletons. Naive-designated CD8 cells lacked CD45RO, were positively enriched for CCR7, and omitted terminally differentiated effector memory CD45RA+ cells. Source material: naive CD8+ T cells sorted from blood. All receptors derive from a woman in her thirties in good health.

The chain has TRBV27 and TRBJ2-7, with D unclear. The V gene lost 5 bases and the J gene lost 0 bases, with 17 bases spanning the gap. The germline CDR1 and CDR2 sequences are MNHEY and SMNVEV (reference sequence). The CDR3 is made up of 16 amino acids. For the CDR3, the DNA is TGTGCCAGCAGTGGTCGGGCTATAGGTTACTCCTACGAGCAGTACTTC. Amino acids: CASSGRAIGYSYEQYF.

The rearrangement joins TRBV6-5 to TRBJ1-1, with TRBD1 matching 8 bases. The junction had 6 bases not matched to a gene; V was cut back by 5 bases and J by 1 base. The CDR3 totals 15 residues. Germline-derived CDR1 and CDR2 are MNHEY and SVGAGI. The CDR3 loop is CASSTWTGRNTEAFF. CDR3 nucleotides: TGTGCCAGCAGTACTTGGACAGGGCGGAACACTGAAGCTTTCTTT.

The rearrangement joins TRBV27 to TRBJ2-1; TRBD2 aligns across 8 bases. Germline-derived CDR1 and CDR2 are MNHEY and SMNVEV (reference sequence). With 7 bases clipped from V and 10 bases from J, the junction kept 6 bases outside the gene matches. The CDR3 runs to 12 residues. The chain's CDR3 is CASTPGGTEQFF. As DNA, the CDR3 is TGTGCCAGCACCCCGGGAGGGACGGAGCAGTTCTTC.

This clone was counted only a few times. The chain recombines TRBV5-4 with TRBJ2-7; a possible D gene is TRBD2 (5 bases). This CDR3 region has 13 residues. Trimming left V 4 bases short and J 3 bases short, with 11 bases between. Germline assignment: CDR1 SGHNT and CDR2 YYREEE (reference sequence). CDR3 nucleotides: TGTGCCAGCAGCGACCCGGGAAGCTACGAGCAGTACTTC. This codes for CASSDPGSYEQYF.

The chain has TRBV28 and TRBJ2-5, with D possibly TRBD1 on 6 matching bases. The CDR3 extends over 13 amino acids. Germline values: CDR1 MDHEN, CDR2 SYDVKM. Between the trimmed V and J ends, which lost 3 bases and 4 bases, there was a span of 9 bases. The chain's CDR3 is CASSFTGSETQYF. The CDR3, as DNA: TGTGCCAGCAGTTTCACAGGGTCAGAGACCCAGTACTTC.

The chain is built from TRBV6-5 and TRBJ1-2; D unclear. CDR1 is MNHEY, CDR2 SVGAGI, per germline. This CDR3 region has 14 residues. V was shortened by 0 bases and J by 2 bases, with 7 bases between the two germline ends. CDR3 bases: TGTGCCAGCAGTTACTCTGGGTTAAACTATGGCTACACCTTC. It encodes CASSYSGLNYGYTF.

The chain combines TRBV5-1 with TRBJ2-1, with TRBD2 matching over 7 bases. The V gene's germline CDR1 is SGHRS and CDR2 YFSETQ. With 6 bases clipped from V and 0 bases from J, the junction kept 6 bases outside the gene matches. CDR3 length: 15 residues. CDR3 sequence reads: CASTGEGASYNEQFF. The CDR3 DNA reads as TGCGCCAGCACCGGGGAGGGCGCCTCCTACAATGAGCAGTTCTTC.